The text below deals with one T cell receptor beta chain. Repertoires were generated with immunoSEQ multiplex PCR, while TCRdb's copy carries only in-frame clones and drops some. In the table there are about 110,000 clones, approximately 86% of which are singletons. The data belong to a study of blood T cell repertoires in COVID-19. Looking at the study overall: PBMCs, B-cell-depleted T cells, or T cells were the source of the cDNA or gDNA that made up the material.

The V gene's germline CDR1 is LGHDT and CDR2 YNNKEL (reference sequence). V lost 4 bases and J lost 6; bases outside the gene matches: 8. The CDR3 has 15 residues. The sample consisted of peripheral blood. The TCR originated in a woman aged 45 to 65 with active or convalescent COVID-19. V usage is TRBV3-1 (or the pseudogene TRBV3-2) and J usage is TRBJ2-7; 11 bases fit TRBD2. CDR3 in DNA: TGTGCCAGCAGCCGCACTAGCGGGAGTCATTCCGAGCAGTACTTC. This translates into CASSRTSGSHSEQYF.